This T cell receptor beta chain was recovered during a study of shared clonotypes between healthy human individuals. A CD45RA+ naive subset and a CD45RA-negative memory subset were split from CD4+ cells. Clones were read by immunoSEQ multiplex PCR, and TCRdb kept only the in-frame ones, dropping some. The sample has over a million clones; about 98% are singletons. Study findings and constraints: The generation probabilities recorded for non-shared clonotypes fell below those of clonotypes shared by all four donors.

A remark on this clone: Its antigen is unidentified.

This CDR3 is 14 amino acids long. CDR1 is MDHEN, CDR2 SYDVKM, per germline. Germline trimming cut 4 bases from V and 3 bases from J; bases unmatched to any gene: 4. Input material: naive CD4+ T cells sorted from blood. Described subset: CD45RA+ positively selected. The chain uses TRBV28 and TRBJ2-7, with 9 bases matching TRBD1. The receptor was isolated from a man aged 25-40 years in good health. The chain's CDR3 is CASSSGQGYYEQYF. The CDR3 DNA sequence: TGTGCCAGCAGTTCGGGACAGGGTTACTACGAGCAGTACTTC. Full variable domain (missing parts from reference TRBV28 and TRBJ2-7): DVKVTQSSRYLVKRTGEKVFLECVQDMDHENMFWYRQDPGLGLRLIYFSYDVKMKEKGDIPEGYSVSREKKERFSLILESASTNQTSMYLCASSSGQGYYEQYFGPGTRLTVT.